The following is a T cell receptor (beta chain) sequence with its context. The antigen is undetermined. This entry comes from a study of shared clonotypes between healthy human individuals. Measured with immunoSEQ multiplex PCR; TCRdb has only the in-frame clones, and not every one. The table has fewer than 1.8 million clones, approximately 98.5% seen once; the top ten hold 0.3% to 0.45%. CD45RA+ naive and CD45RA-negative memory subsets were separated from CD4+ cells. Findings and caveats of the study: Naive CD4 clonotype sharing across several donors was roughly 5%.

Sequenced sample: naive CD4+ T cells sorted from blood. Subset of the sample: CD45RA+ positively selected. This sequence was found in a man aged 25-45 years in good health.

The CDR3 DNA sequence: TGTGCCAGCAGCTTAGGGCAGAACAACTACGAGCAGTACTTC. Translated, it gives CASSLGQNNYEQYF. The V call is TRBV5-6, the J call TRBJ2-7; D remains unclear. CDR1 is SGHDT and CDR2 is YYEEEE in the germline V gene. Trimming left V 2 bases short and J 3 bases short, with 12 bases between. This CDR3 contains 14 residues.